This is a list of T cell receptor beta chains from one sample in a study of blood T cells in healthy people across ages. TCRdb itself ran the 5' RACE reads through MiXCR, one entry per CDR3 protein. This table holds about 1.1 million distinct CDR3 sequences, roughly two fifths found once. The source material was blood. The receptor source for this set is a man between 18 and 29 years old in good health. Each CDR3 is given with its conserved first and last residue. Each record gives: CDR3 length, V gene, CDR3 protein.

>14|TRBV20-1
CSASLAGTTDTQYF
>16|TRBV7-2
CASSLAQGSNNQPQHF
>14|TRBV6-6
CASIGGPPLDTQYF
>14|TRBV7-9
CASSIATSTDTQYF
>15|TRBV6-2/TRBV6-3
CAITDPTGQNYGYTF
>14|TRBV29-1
CSSRGAVATDTQYF
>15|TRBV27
CASSLGHERTGELFF
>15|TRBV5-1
CASSTGTSLGSPLHF
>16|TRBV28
CASSSTGTPGPYEQYF
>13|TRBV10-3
CAISEGRSYEQYF
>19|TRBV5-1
CASSMGLSGARDAYNEQFF
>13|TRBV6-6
CASRADNGSPQHF
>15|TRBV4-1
CASSRETGASSTIYF
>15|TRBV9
CASSGPLSGPNEQFF
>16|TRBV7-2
CASSLGPSRSTDTQYF
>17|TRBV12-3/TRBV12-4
CASSPTVDRVNTGELFF
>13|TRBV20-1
CSAAWAENTEAFF
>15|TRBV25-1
CASSDTRQLRSPPHF
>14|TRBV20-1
CSARLGLAGGEQFF
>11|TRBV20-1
CSAQEGYGYTF